Each of the 26 T cell receptor beta chains below was sequenced from the same sample in a study of beta chain features in type 1 diabetes. Expressed TCRB transcripts were sequenced, since all the RNA that had been isolated was reverse transcribed. Here immunoSEQ multiplex PCR was the method, and the copy in TCRdb shows in-frame clones only, minus some. There are 350,000 or so clones in the sample; around 19% occur only once, and 0.044% lies in the top ten. The material sequenced was naive CD4+ T cells from blood. These receptors all come from a woman aged 18-30 years in good health.

This sequence joins TRBV30 and TRBJ1-2, with D perhaps matching TRBD1 (5 bases). The V gene lost 2 bases and the J gene lost 8 bases, with 9 bases spanning the gap. Germline CDR1 GTSNPN, CDR2 SVGIG (reference sequence). CDR3 length: 11 amino acids. The CDR3 loop is CAWSPQGGYTF. The DNA of the CDR3 is TGTGCCTGGAGTCCCCAGGGAGGCTACACCTTC.

This clone was detected only a few times. The gene calls are TRBV5-1 and TRBJ2-3; perhaps TRBD2 as D (6 bases). V was cut by 4 bases and J by 5 bases, with 17 bases left in between. Germline CDR1 is SGHRS and CDR2 is YFSETQ. The CDR3 spans 15 residues. In nucleotides, the CDR3 is TGCGCCAGCAGCCTCTCTGGCGGGGCGGGAGATACGCAGTATTTT. It translates to CASSLSGGAGDTQYF.

This rearrangement joins TRBV2 to TRBJ2-1, with TRBD2 matching over 13 bases. J lost 13 bases, V lost 3 bases, and 6 bases had no gene match. The CDR3 spans 14 residues. Germline V gene data show CDR1 as SNHLY and CDR2 as FYNNEI. The CDR3 is CASSERLAGGGQFF. CDR3 nucleotides: TGTGCCAGCAGTGAGCGACTAGCGGGAGGAGGTCAGTTCTTC. Looking up the rest from reference TRBV2 and TRBJ2-1 gives the full variable domain: EPEVTQTPSHQVTQMGQEVILRCVPISNHLYFYWYRQILGQKVEFLVSFYNNEISEKSEIFDDQFSVERPDGSNFTLKIRSTKLEDSAMYFCASSERLAGGGQFFGPGTRLTVL.

The chain has TRBV5-1 and TRBJ2-6; TRBD1 matches at 10 bases. The CDR3 has 16 residues. CDR1 is SGHRS, CDR2 YFSETQ, per germline. Germline trimming cut 4 bases from V and 4 bases from J; bases unmatched to any gene: 5. The CDR3 DNA reads TGCGCCAGCAGCCCGACAGGGGGCGCAGGGGCCAACGTCCTGACTTTC. This translates into CASSPTGGAGANVLTF.

In its sample, this clone was seen once. The chain combines TRBV9 with TRBJ1-2; 10 bases match TRBD1. V was clipped by 1 base and J by 6 bases; unmatched bases: 6. Germline V gene sequence: CDR1 SGDLS, CDR2 YYNGEE. The CDR3 is 15 residues long. As DNA, the CDR3 is TGTGCCAGCAGCGTATTTGGACAGGGGGGAGATGGCTACACCTTC. Translating it yields CASSVFGQGGDGYTF. The variable domain in full, with the rest retrieved from reference TRBV9 and TRBJ1-2, is DSGVTQTPKHLITATGQRVTLRCSPRSGDLSVYWYQQSLDQGLQFLIQYYNGEERAKGNILERFSAQQFPDLHSELNLSSLELGDSALYFCASSVFGQGGDGYTFGSGTRLTVV.

The V call is TRBV11-2, the J call TRBJ1-6, with 8 bases matching TRBD1. Germline V gene sequence: CDR1 SGHAT, CDR2 FQNNGV. The CDR3 extends over 14 amino acids. Germline trimming cut 6 bases from V and 9 bases from J; bases unmatched to any gene: 7. Here the CDR3 DNA reads TGTGCCAGCAGTCCAACAGGGGGTGGTTCACCCCTCCACTTT. Its translation is CASSPTGGGSPLHF.

This clone came up a few times. The chain links TRBV30 to TRBJ2-7; 8 nucleotides match TRBD1. This CDR3 region has 15 residues. With 0 bases clipped from V and 7 bases from J, the junction kept 11 bases outside the gene matches. Germline assignment: CDR1 GTSNPN and CDR2 SVGIG (reference sequence). The CDR3 spells CAWSVQDRDSGEQYF. CDR3 nucleotide sequence: TGTGCCTGGAGTGTACAGGACAGGGACTCGGGTGAGCAGTACTTC.

The chain is built from TRBV4-2 and TRBJ2-5; 7 nucleotides match TRBD1. The CDR3 contains 15 residues. Germline lookup yields CDR1 LGHNA and CDR2 YNFKEQ. Trimming removed 4 bases from V and 5 bases from J; junction bases left unmatched: 10. CDR3 in amino acids: CASSLPLGGRETQYF. For the CDR3, the DNA is TGTGCCAGCAGCCTCCCTCTAGGGGGCCGGGAGACCCAGTACTTC.

The J gene is TRBJ2-5, the V gene TRBV11-1, with 7 bases fitting TRBD1. The junction had 1 base not matched to a gene; V was cut back by 1 base and J by 2 bases. Germline lookup yields CDR1 SGHAT and CDR2 FQDESV (reference sequence). This CDR3 is built from 14 residues. The CDR3 spells CASSLDRGQETQYF. The CDR3 DNA is TGTGCCAGCAGCTTAGACAGGGGACAAGAGACCCAGTACTTC.

The J gene is TRBJ2-3, the V gene TRBV4-1, with a possible D match to TRBD1 (6 bases). The V end lost 5 bases, the J end lost 2 bases, and 14 bases lay between the germline ends. Per germline, CDR1 MGHRA and CDR2 YSYEKL. The CDR3 has 15 amino acids. The CDR3 loop is CASSNLDSFTDTQYF. CDR3 sequence (DNA): TGCGCCAGCAGCAACCTGGACAGCTTCACAGATACGCAGTATTTT.

The V call is TRBV5-1, the J call TRBJ2-2; D uncertain. CDR1 is SGHRS, CDR2 YFSETQ, per germline. The V gene lost 4 bases and the J gene lost 0 bases, with 10 bases spanning the gap. The CDR3 extends over 15 amino acids. The CDR3 DNA follows: TGCGCCAGCAGCGTCGACATCGCGAACACCGGGGAGCTGTTTTTT. It specifies CASSVDIANTGELFF.

The J gene is TRBJ2-3, the V gene TRBV6-5, with TRBD2 as a possible D gene (6 bases). The CDR3 is 15 residues long. Trimming took off 7 bases at V and 4 bases at J, with 18 bases between the two ends. The germline V gene has CDR1 MNHEY and CDR2 SVGAGI. The CDR3 sequence: CASTLTGASADTQYF. The CDR3 nucleotides are TGTGCCAGCACCTTGACGGGAGCCTCGGCAGATACGCAGTATTTT.

The chain uses TRBV5-1 and TRBJ1-5; no clear D. Trimming pared 2 bases from V and 6 bases from J, leaving 9 bases between. The CDR3 sequence is 13 residues long. Germline loops: CDR1 SGHRS, CDR2 YFSETQ. The CDR3 protein is CASSFSGGQPQHF. The CDR3 nucleotides read TGCGCCAGCAGCTTCAGTGGTGGTCAGCCCCAGCATTTT.

This clone was seen only a few times. The gene calls are TRBV7-2 and TRBJ1-2, with TRBD1 matching over 9 bases. Germline V lookup: CDR1 SGHTA, CDR2 FQGNSA. J was trimmed by 8 bases and V by 5 bases; bases with no gene match: 6. The CDR3 runs 13 residues. CDR3 loop: CASSLTGGGGYTF. The CDR3 DNA sequence: TGTGCCAGCAGCCTCACAGGGGGCGGAGGCTACACCTTC. Variable domain in full (rest from reference TRBV7-2 and TRBJ1-2): GAGVSQSPSNKVTEKGKDVELRCDPISGHTALYWYRQSLGQGLEFLIYFQGNSAPDKSGLPSDRFSAERTGGSVSTLTIQRTQQEDSAVYLCASSLTGGGGYTFGSGTRLTVV.

The table lists this clone with a few counts. This sequence joins TRBV4-1 and TRBJ2-2; D is perhaps TRBD1 (5 bases). The CDR3 has 15 amino acids. Trimming pared 0 bases from V and 5 bases from J, leaving 10 bases between. Germline V gene data show CDR1 as MGHRA and CDR2 as YSYEKL. CDR3 sequence (DNA): TGCGCCAGCAGCCAAGAAATAGGGGTTACCGGGGAGCTGTTTTTT. This encodes CASSQEIGVTGELFF.

The chain combines TRBV18 with TRBJ1-1; D remains ambiguous. The CDR3 is made up of 16 amino acids. Per germline, CDR1 KGHSH and CDR2 LQKENI. V gave up 2 bases and J gave up 5 bases, with 18 bases separating them. CDR3 amino acids: CASSPGRWTSRTEAFF. The CDR3 DNA is TGTGCCAGCTCACCAGGTCGCTGGACTAGTCGTACTGAAGCTTTCTTT.

There are a few counts of this clone. The chain combines TRBV15 with TRBJ2-7, with no clear D. The CDR3 sequence is 15 residues long. The V gene lost 0 bases and the J gene lost 2 bases, with 11 bases spanning the gap. Germline V gene lookup returns CDR1 LNHNV and CDR2 YYDKDF (reference sequence). For the CDR3, the DNA is TGTGCCACCAGCAGAGAGGTCAACCCGGCCTACGAGCAGTACTTC. Amino acids: CATSREVNPAYEQYF.

The chain uses TRBV7-2 and TRBJ2-1; no clear D. There are 14 residues in the CDR3. The ends were cut back, 5 bases at V and 4 bases at J, with 12 bases in the middle. The germline V gene has CDR1 SGHTA and CDR2 FQGNSA. The CDR3: CASSRQTRYNEQFF. The CDR3 region has the DNA TGTGCCAGCAGCCGACAAACCAGATACAATGAGCAGTTCTTC.

J is TRBJ1-1 and V is TRBV5-1; 8 nucleotides agree with TRBD1. This CDR3 contains 15 residues. CDR1 is SGHRS, CDR2 YFSETQ, per germline. The V segment lost 2 bases and the J segment 3 bases; nucleotides outside the gene matches: 6. In nucleotides, the CDR3 is TGCGCCAGCAGCTTTCAGGGGGCGCGCGACACTGAAGCTTTCTTT. Amino acid sequence: CASSFQGARDTEAFF.

The chain employs TRBV7-8 and TRBJ2-6, with TRBD1 as a possible D gene (6 bases). Germline loops: CDR1 SGHVS, CDR2 FQNEAQ. The CDR3 sequence is 18 residues long. V lost 3 bases and J lost 0, with 15 bases in between. The CDR3 protein is CASSLGRDTSSGANVLTF. The CDR3 nucleotides are TGTGCCAGCAGCTTGGGCCGGGACACTTCCTCTGGGGCCAACGTCCTGACTTTC.

The chain combines TRBV20-1 with TRBJ2-1; D is perhaps TRBD1 (6 bases). The germline V gene encodes CDR1 DFQATT and CDR2 SNEGSKA (reference sequence). Trimming pared 1 base from V and 10 bases from J, leaving 8 bases between. The CDR3 is made up of 11 amino acids. The DNA for the CDR3 is TGCAGTGCTAGAGCACAGGGAGAGCAGTTCTTC. Protein sequence: CSARAQGEQFF.

A single count supports this clone. V is TRBV19 and J is TRBJ2-1; 7 nucleotides agree with TRBD2. The J segment lost 6 bases and the V segment lost 5 bases, leaving 7 bases of the junction unmatched. Germline assignment: CDR1 LNHDA and CDR2 SQIVND (reference sequence). The length of the CDR3 is 14 residues. Written as DNA, the CDR3 is TGTGCCAGTAGTCCGCTACTAGCGCTCAATGAGCAGTTCTTC. This codes for CASSPLLALNEQFF.

This clone appeared a few times. The V gene is TRBV6-1, the J gene TRBJ2-7; D uncertain. Germline CDR1 and CDR2: MNHNS and SASEGT. V gave up 4 bases and J gave up 6 bases, with 13 bases separating them. This CDR3 comprises 13 residues. CDR3 protein: CASSGVPSGEQYF. The CDR3 coding sequence is TGTGCCAGCAGTGGGGTCCCCTCGGGCGAGCAGTACTTC.

This clone showed up just a few times. This sequence joins TRBV9 and TRBJ2-5; possibly TRBD1 for D (6 bases). V was shortened by 0 bases and J by 5 bases, with 14 bases between the two germline ends. This CDR3 spans 15 amino acids. Germline V lookup: CDR1 SGDLS, CDR2 YYNGEE. The chain's CDR3 is CASSVGTGPGETQYF. CDR3 coding DNA: TGTGCCAGCAGCGTAGGAACAGGGCCGGGGGAGACCCAGTACTTC.

The V gene is TRBV29-1, the J gene TRBJ2-5, with D possibly matching TRBD2 (6 bases). The CDR3 spans 17 residues. Germline CDR1 SQVTM, CDR2 ANQGSEA. V gave up 1 base and J gave up 3 bases, with 21 bases separating them. DNA of the CDR3: TGCAGCGTTGAAGGGGGGGTCCGAAGAAAGGCCGAAGAGACCCAGTACTTC. This codes for CSVEGGVRRKAEETQYF.

This sequence joins TRBV18 and TRBJ2-2; D is uncertain. The CDR3 loop spans 14 amino acids. Germline CDR1 reads KGHSH; CDR2 reads LQKENI. The V and J ends lost 3 bases and 1 base respectively, with 6 bases between them. The CDR3 region has the DNA TGTGCCAGCTCACCTCAGGTGAACACCGGGGAGCTGTTTTTT. Its protein product is CASSPQVNTGELFF. Full variable domain (outside the CDR3, taken from reference TRBV18 and TRBJ2-2): NAGVMQNPRHLVRRRGQEARLRCSPMKGHSHVYWYRQLPEEGLKFMVYLQKENIIDESGMPKERFSAEFPKEGPSILRIQQVVRGDSAAYFCASSPQVNTGELFFGEGSRLTVL.